The 15 T cell receptor beta chains listed next were all sequenced from one sample in a study of a mutant IDH1 vaccine in newly diagnosed glioma. Profiled with immunoSEQ multiplex PCR; TCRdb holds only in-frame clones, not every one. This table holds 85,000 to 100,000 clones, roughly four fifths found once. Time point noted: baseline, week 1 (first vaccination visit). Regarding treatment: pre-vaccination baseline after standard-of-care therapy. The sample here was PBMCs, taken from a glioma patient treated with radiotherapy, temozolomide or both. These receptors were obtained from a woman between 50 and 59 years old with glioma.

This clone came up a few times. The J gene is TRBJ1-2, the V gene TRBV2, with unresolved D. The CDR3 contains 12 residues. Trimming removed 4 bases at V and 5 bases at J, with 8 bases between. CDR1 and CDR2 from the germline V gene are SNHLY and FYNNEI. This chain's CDR3 is CASSVIGYGYTF. The CDR3 DNA is TGTGCCAGCAGTGTGATAGGTTATGGCTACACCTTC. The full variable domain, its missing parts supplied by reference TRBV2 and TRBJ1-2, is EPEVTQTPSHQVTQMGQEVILRCVPISNHLYFYWYRQILGQKVEFLVSFYNNEISEKSEIFDDQFSVERPDGSNFTLKIRSTKLEDSAMYFCASSVIGYGYTFGSGTRLTVV.

V and J are TRBV6-5 and TRBJ1-5; TRBD1 aligns across 9 bases. Germline V gene lookup returns CDR1 MNHEY and CDR2 SVGAGI. Unmatched junction bases numbered 6, after V lost 6 bases and J lost 3 bases. The CDR3 covers 15 residues. The CDR3 nucleotides are TGTGCCAGCAGCGGACAGGGGCCCTCCAATCAGCCCCAGCATTTT. Amino acids: CASSGQGPSNQPQHF.

As DNA, the CDR3 is TGTGCCAGTAGTATAGCGGGGGCCAGTCAGCCCCAGCATTTT. Protein product: CASSIAGASQPQHF. This chain uses TRBV19 with TRBJ1-5; weak D call: TRBD1 (6 bases). Germline assignment: CDR1 LNHDA and CDR2 SQIVND (reference sequence). The V and J ends lost 1 base and 6 bases respectively, with 10 bases between them. The CDR3 is 14 residues long.

The chain employs TRBV5-4 and TRBJ1-5, with D uncertain. Trimming cost V 4 bases and J 4 bases, with 6 bases left between them. The germline gives CDR1 SGHNT, CDR2 YYREEE (reference sequence). The CDR3 totals 12 residues. CDR3: CASSLPNQPQHF. Written as DNA, the CDR3 is TGTGCCAGCAGCCTCCCGAATCAGCCCCAGCATTTT.

This chain uses TRBV4-2 with TRBJ2-5; no definite D call. CDR3 length equals 12 residues. Trimming cost V 0 bases and J 3 bases, with 2 bases left between them. Germline V gene lookup returns CDR1 LGHNA and CDR2 YNFKEQ. The CDR3: CASSQEEETQYF. The DNA of the CDR3 is TGTGCCAGCAGCCAAGAGGAAGAGACCCAGTACTTC.

V usage is TRBV27 and J usage is TRBJ2-7; D remains ambiguous. V was clipped by 4 bases and J by 3 bases, with 4 bases between them. The V gene's germline CDR1 is MNHEY and CDR2 SMNVEV (reference sequence). CDR3 length: 11 residues. The DNA for the CDR3 is TGTGCCAGCAGTTCAGACTACGAGCAGTACTTC. Translated: CASSSDYEQYF.

This clone was counted once. The rearrangement uses TRBV19 and TRBJ2-7; TRBD1 might be the D (5 bases). There are 14 residues in the CDR3. CDR1 is LNHDA and CDR2 is SQIVND in the germline V gene (reference sequence). The V end was cut by 2 bases, the J end by 3 bases, with 11 bases between. The CDR3 here is CASSILAGNYEQYF. In DNA, the CDR3 is TGTGCCAGTAGTATACTCGCAGGGAACTACGAGCAGTACTTC.

This chain connects TRBV27 to TRBJ1-2, with 8 bases matching TRBD1. The germline gives CDR1 MNHEY, CDR2 SMNVEV (reference sequence). With V trimmed by 2 bases and J by 6 bases, 5 bases remained unmatched. The CDR3 loop spans 14 amino acids. CDR3 sequence reads: CASSLNRGENGYTF. CDR3 bases: TGTGCCAGCAGTTTAAACAGGGGGGAGAATGGCTACACCTTC.

This chain links TRBV19 with TRBJ2-5, with 7 bases that match TRBD2. Germline CDR1 LNHDA, CDR2 SQIVND (reference sequence). The CDR3 spans 15 residues. V trimming: 2 bases; J trimming: 4 bases; junction bases outside the gene matches: 7. CDR3 sequence: CASSIISGAGETQYF. In DNA form, the CDR3 reads TGTGCCAGTAGTATAATAAGCGGGGCGGGAGAGACCCAGTACTTC.

This clone was found a few times. Other nucleotide sequences from this sample produce the same CDR3. The chain is built from TRBV30 and TRBJ1-1, with no clear D. The V end was cut by 0 bases, the J end by 1 base, with 6 bases between. This CDR3 region has 13 residues. Per germline, CDR1 GTSNPN and CDR2 SVGIG (reference sequence). The CDR3 here is CAWSVLGNTEAFF. The DNA for the CDR3 is TGTGCCTGGAGTGTACTGGGGAACACTGAAGCTTTCTTT.

V gene TRBV19 combines with J gene TRBJ1-5, with D uncertain. The V end was cut by 3 bases, the J end by 2 bases, with 8 bases between. Germline CDR1 LNHDA, CDR2 SQIVND (reference sequence). This CDR3 spans 14 amino acids. CDR3 region: CASSIPQGNQPQHF. CDR3 in DNA: TGTGCCAGTAGTATTCCTCAGGGCAATCAGCCCCAGCATTTT. Variable domain in full (rest from reference TRBV19 and TRBJ1-5): DGGITQSPKYLFRKEGQNVTLSCEQNLNHDAMYWYRQDPGQGLRLIYYSQIVNDFQKGDIAEGYSVSREKKESFPLTVTSAQKNPTAFYLCASSIPQGNQPQHFGDGTRLSIL.

J is TRBJ1-2 and V is TRBV14; 9 nucleotides align to TRBD1. J gave up 4 bases and V 1 base, and 4 bases lay outside the gene matches. Germline V gene sequence: CDR1 SGHDN, CDR2 FVKESK. This CDR3 contains 15 residues. The CDR3 region is CASSQGGTGIYGYTF. CDR3 sequence (DNA): TGTGCCAGCAGCCAAGGAGGGACAGGGATCTATGGCTACACCTTC.

The chain joins TRBV6-6 to TRBJ2-1, with D maybe TRBD2 (7 bases). The CDR3 has 11 amino acids. CDR1 and CDR2 (germline): MNHNY, SVGAGI (reference sequence). The CDR3 region has the DNA TGTGCGGCGGGGGCCCACAATGAGCAGTTCTTC. This gives the protein CAAGAHNEQFF.

In DNA, the CDR3 is TGCGCCAGCAGTTACGGAGGTGAAAACACTGAAGCTTTCTTT. Its translation: CASSYGGENTEAFF. The rearrangement links TRBV4-1 to TRBJ1-1; D is unclear. This CDR3 is 14 amino acids long. Trimming took off 6 bases at V and 2 bases at J, with 13 bases between the two ends. Germline values: CDR1 MGHRA, CDR2 YSYEKL.

The chain couples TRBV5-1 to TRBJ2-3; D remains ambiguous. There are 15 residues in the CDR3. The V end was cut by 5 bases, the J end by 3 bases, with 16 bases between. In germline, CDR1 is SGHRS, CDR2 YFSETQ. The CDR3 loop is CASSHSDLTTDTQYF. The CDR3, as DNA: TGCGCCAGCAGTCACTCGGACCTCACAACAGATACGCAGTATTTT.